This passage covers 16 T cell receptor beta chains from one sample sequenced in a study of response to subunit inactivated influenza vaccine. MiXCR was run by TCRdb on the RT-PCR reads, yielding one entry per CDR3 protein. The sample carries roughly 650,000 distinct CDR3 sequences, approximately 15% recorded once. This specimen was PBMCs from blood, taken approximately 15 days before vaccination. The source of these receptors is a man in his forties or fifties who received an inactivated influenza vaccine.

This clonotype was recorded a few times. The chain joins TRBV4-3 to TRBJ1-1, with D perhaps TRBD1 (5 bases). The V end lost 0 bases, the J end lost 4 bases, and 12 bases lay between the germline ends. The CDR3 loop spans 15 amino acids. Looked up from germline, CDR1 is LGHNA and CDR2 is YSLEER. The CDR3 protein is CASSQDSWGGTEAFF. Here the CDR3 DNA reads TGCGCCAGCAGCCAAGATAGTTGGGGGGGCACTGAAGCTTTCTTT.

CDR3 amino acids: CASSHAFYSNQPQHF. DNA for the CDR3: TGTGCCAGCAGCCACGCCTTTTACAGCAATCAGCCCCAGCATTTT. The V gene is TRBV4-2, the J gene TRBJ1-5; no firm D call. The CDR3 is made up of 15 amino acids. Germline V CDR1 and CDR2: LGHNA, YNFKEQ. V was trimmed by 3 bases and J by 1 base, leaving 10 bases between them.

This clonotype was seen a handful of times. The J gene is TRBJ2-5, the V gene TRBV6-1; no clear D gene. Germline CDR1 MNHNS, CDR2 SASEGT. The CDR3 has 12 amino acids. V was clipped by 6 bases and J by 5 bases, with 10 bases between them. This CDR3 reads CASRPGPETQYF. CDR3 nucleotide sequence: TGTGCCAGCAGACCGGGTCCTGAGACCCAGTACTTC.

The genes are TRBV27 and TRBJ1-4; TRBD1 matches 7 bases. The CDR3 contains 15 residues. In germline, CDR1 is MNHEY, CDR2 SMNVEV (reference sequence). Trimming took 3 bases from V and 8 from J; bases not matched to a gene: 9. CDR3: CASSFYSTGMEKLFF. The CDR3 DNA follows: TGTGCCAGCAGTTTCTATTCGACAGGGATGGAAAAACTGTTTTTT.

This clonotype was detected only a few times. The chain carries TRBV5-6 and TRBJ2-3; a weak D match, TRBD2 (6 bases). In germline, CDR1 is SGHDT, CDR2 YYEEEE. CDR3 length: 17 amino acids. V was trimmed by 1 base and J by 6 bases, leaving 21 bases between them. This chain's CDR3 is CASSLKRDSGLSDTQYF. CDR3 sequence (DNA): TGTGCCAGCAGCTTGAAACGGGACTCGGGACTTTCCGATACGCAGTATTTT.

This clonotype appeared many times. The chain recombines TRBV5-1 with TRBJ2-5; D might be TRBD1 (5 bases). There are 14 residues in the CDR3. CDR1 SGHRS and CDR2 YFSETQ come from the germline V gene. V lost 4 bases, J lost 2 bases, and 12 bases lay in between. CDR3 sequence reads: CASSIKTGQETQYF. The CDR3 DNA reads as TGCGCCAGCAGCATTAAAACAGGACAAGAGACCCAGTACTTC.

The rearrangement links TRBV6-1 to TRBJ2-7; D may be TRBD1 (6 bases). The CDR3 spans 16 residues. V was shortened by 6 bases and J by 3 bases, with 21 bases between the two germline ends. Germline CDR1 is MNHNS and CDR2 is SASEGT. CDR3 bases: TGTGCCAGCAGCCTCCTGACCAGGGGATTTCACTACGAGCAGTACTTC. This encodes CASSLLTRGFHYEQYF.

This clonotype was picked up many times. The genes are TRBV12-3 or TRBV12-4 and TRBJ2-3; TRBD1 or TRBD2 may be the D gene (5 bases each). The ends were cut back, 3 bases at V and 4 bases at J, with 14 bases in the middle. This CDR3 spans 15 amino acids. As DNA, the CDR3 is TGTGCCAGCAGTTTCGGGGCTACTCACGCAGATACGCAGTATTTT. It yields the protein CASSFGATHADTQYF.

This chain connects TRBV10-3 to TRBJ2-1, with a tentative D call TRBD2 (6 bases). Per the germline V gene, CDR1 is ENHRY and CDR2 is SYGVKD. The V gene lost 9 bases and the J gene lost 3 bases, with 15 bases spanning the gap. This CDR3 is 14 amino acids long. The CDR3 DNA sequence: TGTGCCATAGGGCGGGGTACGAGCTACAATGAGCAGTTCTTC. Protein sequence: CAIGRGTSYNEQFF.

This clonotype was seen at least ten times. The rearrangement links TRBV24-1 to TRBJ2-1, with TRBD1 matching over 7 bases. After removal of 6 bases from V and 8 bases from J, the junction contained 12 bases not matched to a gene. CDR1 KGHDR and CDR2 SFDVKD come from the germline V gene. This CDR3 is 15 amino acids long. The CDR3 DNA reads TGTGCCACCAGTCCAACAGGGACAGCATGGGATGAGCAGTTCTTC. It translates to CATSPTGTAWDEQFF.

This clonotype was found a few times. This rearrangement joins TRBV27 to TRBJ2-1; the D is unclear. V was cut by 0 bases and J by 6 bases, with 6 bases left in between. Germline values: CDR1 MNHEY, CDR2 SMNVEV (reference sequence). The CDR3 sequence is 13 residues long. CDR3 sequence (DNA): TGTGCCAGCAGTTTATCTTCCGGCAATGAGCAGTTCTTC. Translated: CASSLSSGNEQFF.

The genes are TRBV28 and TRBJ1-3, with D hard to call. CDR3 length: 14 residues. The germline gives CDR1 MDHEN, CDR2 SYDVKM. The V gene lost 8 bases and the J gene lost 0 bases, with 11 bases spanning the gap. CDR3 sequence (DNA): TGTGCCAGCCTCATGAAGAACTCTGGAAACACCATATATTTT. Translated: CASLMKNSGNTIYF.

This clonotype was seen more than once but under ten times. The gene calls are TRBV5-6 and TRBJ2-1, with a possible D match to TRBD2 (5 bases). V dropped 1 base and J dropped 3 bases, with 14 bases sitting between them. The CDR3 spans 16 residues. Germline V gives CDR1 SGHDT, CDR2 YYEEEE. The CDR3 is CASSLSGSLFYNEQFF. The CDR3 nucleotides read TGTGCCAGCAGCTTGAGCGGCAGCCTTTTCTACAATGAGCAGTTCTTC.

This clonotype has at least ten counts. V gene TRBV9 combines with J gene TRBJ2-3; no clear D gene. V was shortened by 2 bases and J by 5 bases, with 9 bases between the two germline ends. Germline V CDR1 and CDR2: SGDLS, YYNGEE. This CDR3 has 13 amino acids. The CDR3 loop is CASSVGSQDTQYF. The CDR3, as DNA: TGTGCCAGCAGCGTTGGCTCGCAAGATACGCAGTATTTT. Full variable domain (missing parts from reference TRBV9 and TRBJ2-3): DSGVTQTPKHLITATGQRVTLRCSPRSGDLSVYWYQQSLDQGLQFLIQYYNGEERAKGNILERFSAQQFPDLHSELNLSSLELGDSALYFCASSVGSQDTQYFGPGTRLTVL.

This clonotype was seen a few times. The chain uses TRBV12-3 or TRBV12-4 and TRBJ2-3, with D possibly TRBD1 on 5 matching bases. The CDR3 consists of 16 residues. Trimming took off 7 bases at V and 0 bases at J, with 17 bases between the two ends. CDR3 nucleotide sequence: TGTGCCAGCACCGATCTAGGACATCCTAGCACAGATACGCAGTATTTT. It specifies CASTDLGHPSTDTQYF.

This clonotype was found many times. This rearrangement joins TRBV9 to TRBJ2-3; 8 bases match TRBD1. V was pared by 0 bases and J by 3 bases, with 6 bases of the junction left unmatched. CDR3 length: 16 residues. Germline V lookup: CDR1 SGDLS, CDR2 YYNGEE. CDR3 bases: TGTGCCAGCAGCGTAGTAACAGGGGGAAGGACAGATACGCAGTATTTT. It translates to CASSVVTGGRTDTQYF.